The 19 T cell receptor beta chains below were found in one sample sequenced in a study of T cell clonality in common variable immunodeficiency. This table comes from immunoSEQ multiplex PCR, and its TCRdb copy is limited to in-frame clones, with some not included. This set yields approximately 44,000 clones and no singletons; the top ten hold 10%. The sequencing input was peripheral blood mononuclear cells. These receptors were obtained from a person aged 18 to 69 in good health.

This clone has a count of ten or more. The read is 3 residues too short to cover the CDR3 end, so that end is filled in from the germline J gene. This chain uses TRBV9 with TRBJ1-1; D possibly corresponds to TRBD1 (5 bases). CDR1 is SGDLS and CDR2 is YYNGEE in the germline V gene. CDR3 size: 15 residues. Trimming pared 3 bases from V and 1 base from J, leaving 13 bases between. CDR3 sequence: CASSGSRQTNTEAFF. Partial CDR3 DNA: TGTGCCAGCAGCGGTTCCCGACAGACGAACACTGAA.

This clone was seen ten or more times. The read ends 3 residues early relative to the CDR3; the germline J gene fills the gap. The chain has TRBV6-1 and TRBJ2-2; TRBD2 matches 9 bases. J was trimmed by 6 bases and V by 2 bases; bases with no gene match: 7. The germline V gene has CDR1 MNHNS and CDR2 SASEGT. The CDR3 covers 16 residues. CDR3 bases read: TGTGCCAGCAGTGAACAAAGCGGGAGGAGCGCCGGGGAG. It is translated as CASSEQSGRSAGE. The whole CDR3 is CASSEQSGRSAGELFF.

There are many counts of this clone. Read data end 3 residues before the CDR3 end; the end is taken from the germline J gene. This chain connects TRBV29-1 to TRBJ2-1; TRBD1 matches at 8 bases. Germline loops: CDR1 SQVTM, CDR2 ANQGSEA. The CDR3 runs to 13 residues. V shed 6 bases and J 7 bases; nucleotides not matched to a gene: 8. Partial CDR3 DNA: TGCAGCGTGGTGGACAGGGCAAGTAATGAG. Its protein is CSVVDRASNE. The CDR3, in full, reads CSVVDRASNEQFF.

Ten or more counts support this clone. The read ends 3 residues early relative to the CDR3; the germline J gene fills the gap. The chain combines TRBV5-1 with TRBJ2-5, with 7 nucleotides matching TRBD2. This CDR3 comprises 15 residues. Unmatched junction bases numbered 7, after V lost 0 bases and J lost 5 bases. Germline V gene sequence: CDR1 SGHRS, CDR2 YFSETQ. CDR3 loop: CASSLEAGIGETQYF. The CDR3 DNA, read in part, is TGCGCCAGCAGCTTGGAAGCGGGAATCGGGGAGACC.

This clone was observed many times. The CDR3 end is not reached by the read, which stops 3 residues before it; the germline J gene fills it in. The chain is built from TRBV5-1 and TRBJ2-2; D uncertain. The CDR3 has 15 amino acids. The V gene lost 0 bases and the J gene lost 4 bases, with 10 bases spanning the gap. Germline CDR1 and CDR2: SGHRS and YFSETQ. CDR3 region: CASSLVAGTTGELFF. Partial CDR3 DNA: TGCGCCAGCAGCTTGGTAGCCGGCACCACCGGGGAG.

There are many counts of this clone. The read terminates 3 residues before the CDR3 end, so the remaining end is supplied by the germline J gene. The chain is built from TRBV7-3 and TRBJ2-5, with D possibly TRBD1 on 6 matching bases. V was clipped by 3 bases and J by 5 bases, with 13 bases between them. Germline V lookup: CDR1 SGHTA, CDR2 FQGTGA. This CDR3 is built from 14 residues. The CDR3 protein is CASSFTGYGETQYF. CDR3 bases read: TGTGCCAGCAGCTTTACAGGGTACGGGGAGACC. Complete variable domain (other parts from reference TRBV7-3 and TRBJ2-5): GAGVSQTPSNKVTEKGKYVELRCDPISGHTALYWYRQSLGQGPEFLIYFQGTGAADDSGLPNDRFFAVRPEGSVSTLKIQRTERGDSAVYLCASSFTGYGETQYFGPGTRLLVL.

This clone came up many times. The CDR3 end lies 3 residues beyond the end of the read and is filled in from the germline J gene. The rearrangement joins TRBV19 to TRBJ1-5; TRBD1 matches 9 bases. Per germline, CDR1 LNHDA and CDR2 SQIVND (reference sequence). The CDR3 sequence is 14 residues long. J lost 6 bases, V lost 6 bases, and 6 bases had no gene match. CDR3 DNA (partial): TGTGCCAGTAGACCTACAGGGGGCGGTCAGCCC. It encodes CASRPTGGGQP. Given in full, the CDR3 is CASRPTGGGQPQHF.

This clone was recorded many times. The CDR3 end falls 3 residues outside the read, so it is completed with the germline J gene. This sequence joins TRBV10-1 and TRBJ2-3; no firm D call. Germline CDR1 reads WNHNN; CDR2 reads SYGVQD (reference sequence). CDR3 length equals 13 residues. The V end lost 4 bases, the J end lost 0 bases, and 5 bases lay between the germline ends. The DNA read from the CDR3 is TGCGCCAGCAGTGTCCCTAGCACAGATACG. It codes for CASSVPSTDT. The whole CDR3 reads CASSVPSTDTQYF.

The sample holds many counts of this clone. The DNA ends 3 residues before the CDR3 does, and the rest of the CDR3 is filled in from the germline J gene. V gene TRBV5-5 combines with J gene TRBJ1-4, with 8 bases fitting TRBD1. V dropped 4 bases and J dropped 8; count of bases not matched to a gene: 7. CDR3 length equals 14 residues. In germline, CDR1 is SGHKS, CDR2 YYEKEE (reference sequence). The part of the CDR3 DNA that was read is TGTGCCAGCAGCCAGGGACAGGAGAGGGAAAAA. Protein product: CASSQGQEREK. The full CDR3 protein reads CASSQGQEREKLFF.

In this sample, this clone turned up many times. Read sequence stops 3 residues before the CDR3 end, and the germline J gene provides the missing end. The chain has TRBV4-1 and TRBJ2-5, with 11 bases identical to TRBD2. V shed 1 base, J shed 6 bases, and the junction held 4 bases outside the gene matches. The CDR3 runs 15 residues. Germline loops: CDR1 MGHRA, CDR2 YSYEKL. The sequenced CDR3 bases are TGCGCCAGCAGCCAAGTGACTAGCGGGGATAAGACC. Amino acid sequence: CASSQVTSGDKT. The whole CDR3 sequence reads CASSQVTSGDKTQYF.

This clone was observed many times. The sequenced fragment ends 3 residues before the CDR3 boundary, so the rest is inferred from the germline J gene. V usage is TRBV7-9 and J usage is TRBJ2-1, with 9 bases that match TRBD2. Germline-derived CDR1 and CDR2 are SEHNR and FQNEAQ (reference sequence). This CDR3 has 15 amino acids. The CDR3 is CVDEAGGLGYNEQFF. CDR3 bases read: TGTGTAGACGAAGCGGGAGGCCTCGGTTACAATGAG.

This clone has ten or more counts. Partial CDR3 DNA: TGTGCCAGCAGCTCCCGACTAGCGGGGTTCGGGGAG. It encodes CASSSRLAGFGE. The entire CDR3 protein reads CASSSRLAGFGELFF. The J gene is TRBJ2-2, the V gene TRBV7-2, with TRBD2 matching 11 bases. The read ends 3 residues before the CDR3 terminus; that terminus is restored from the germline J gene. The CDR3 consists of 15 residues. Trimming cost V 4 bases and J 7 bases; bases outside gene matches: 5. Germline lookup yields CDR1 SGHTA and CDR2 FQGNSA.

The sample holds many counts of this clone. The covered CDR3 bases are TGTGCCATCAGTGAGTCGTGGGCTAGCGGGAGTAATGAG. Its translation: CAISESWASGSNE. The full CDR3 sequence reads CAISESWASGSNEQFF. V is TRBV10-3 and J is TRBJ2-1; 10 bases agree with TRBD2. The read finishes 3 residues shy of the CDR3 end, and the germline J gene is used to complete it. V dropped 0 bases and J dropped 7; count of bases not matched to a gene: 6. CDR3 length equals 16 residues. CDR1 is ENHRY, CDR2 SYGVKD, per germline.

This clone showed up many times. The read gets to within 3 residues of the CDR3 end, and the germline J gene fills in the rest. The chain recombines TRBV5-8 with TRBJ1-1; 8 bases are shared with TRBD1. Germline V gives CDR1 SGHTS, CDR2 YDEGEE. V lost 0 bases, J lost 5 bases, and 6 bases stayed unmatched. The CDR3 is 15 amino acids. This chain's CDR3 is CASSLGGQGGTEAFF. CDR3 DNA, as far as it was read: TGTGCCAGCAGCTTGGGAGGACAGGGAGGTACTGAA.

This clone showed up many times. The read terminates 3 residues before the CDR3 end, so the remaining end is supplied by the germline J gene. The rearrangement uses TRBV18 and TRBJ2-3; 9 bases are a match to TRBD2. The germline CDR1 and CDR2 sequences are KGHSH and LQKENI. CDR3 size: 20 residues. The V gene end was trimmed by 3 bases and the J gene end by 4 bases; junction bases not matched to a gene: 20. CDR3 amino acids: CASSPPSGLAGPRRPDTQYF. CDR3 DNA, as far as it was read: TGTGCCAGCTCACCGCCTTCGGGGCTAGCGGGGCCGAGGAGGCCAGATACG.

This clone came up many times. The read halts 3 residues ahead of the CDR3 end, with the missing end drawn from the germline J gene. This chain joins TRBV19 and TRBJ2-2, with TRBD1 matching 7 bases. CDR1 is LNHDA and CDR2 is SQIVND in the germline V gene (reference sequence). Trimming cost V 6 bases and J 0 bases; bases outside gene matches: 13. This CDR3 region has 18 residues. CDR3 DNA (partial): TGTGCCAGTAGCCACCCGCACGGACAGGCGCCGAACACCGGGGAG. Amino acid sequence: CASSHPHGQAPNTGE. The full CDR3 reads CASSHPHGQAPNTGELFF.

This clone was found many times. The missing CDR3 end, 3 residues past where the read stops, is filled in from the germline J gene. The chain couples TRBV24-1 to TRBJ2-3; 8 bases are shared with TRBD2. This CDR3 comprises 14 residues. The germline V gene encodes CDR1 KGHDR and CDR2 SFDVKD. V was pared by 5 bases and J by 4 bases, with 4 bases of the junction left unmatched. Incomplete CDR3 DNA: TGTGCCACCAGTGGAGCGGGAGTGTCAGATACG. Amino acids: CATSGAGVSDT. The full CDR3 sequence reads CATSGAGVSDTQYF.

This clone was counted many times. The CDR3: CASSQGLGSDTQYF. The CDR3 DNA, read in part, is TGTGCCAGCAGTCAGGGACTAGGTTCCGATACG. This chain links TRBV6-2 or TRBV6-3 with TRBJ2-3; 8 nucleotides agree with TRBD2. With the read ending 3 residues before the CDR3 end, the germline J gene is used to fill in that end. CDR3 size: 14 residues. Germline lookup yields CDR1 MNHEY and CDR2 SVGEGT. V was pared by 5 bases and J by 6 bases, with 7 bases of the junction left unmatched.

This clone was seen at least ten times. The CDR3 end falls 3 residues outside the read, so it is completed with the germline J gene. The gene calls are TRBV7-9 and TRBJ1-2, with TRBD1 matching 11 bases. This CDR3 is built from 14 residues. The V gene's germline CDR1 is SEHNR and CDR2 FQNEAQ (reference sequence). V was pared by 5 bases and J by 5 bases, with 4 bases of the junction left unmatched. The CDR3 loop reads CASSGQGAWYGYTF. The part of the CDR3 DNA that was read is TGTGCCAGCAGCGGACAGGGGGCATGGTATGGC.